The 9 T cell receptor beta chains below were found in one sample sequenced in a study of blood T cell repertoires in COVID-19. The table came from immunoSEQ multiplex PCR; TCRdb's copy has only in-frame clones and leaves some out. Here the sample spans approximately 300,000 clones, about nine tenths being singletons. What was sequenced was PBMCs or T cells enriched from blood (not recorded which). These receptors all come from a man between 60 and 75 years old who had recovered from COVID-19.

The chain employs TRBV7-9 and TRBJ2-2; 9 bases match TRBD2. V shed 1 base, J shed 4 bases, and the junction held 4 bases outside the gene matches. This CDR3 has 16 residues. Germline V lookup: CDR1 SEHNR, CDR2 FQNEAQ (reference sequence). This chain's CDR3 is CASSLGASGTTGELFF. In nucleotides, the CDR3 is TGTGCCAGCAGCTTAGGGGCTAGCGGGACCACCGGGGAGCTGTTTTTT.

The rearrangement joins TRBV21-1 to TRBJ2-1; the table's D gene call, TRBD2, was not cross checked with the DNA. TRBV21-1 constitutes a pseudogene. CDR3 length: 15 residues. The CDR3 nucleotides are TGTGCCAGCAGCACGGGACTAGCGGGGAAGGTTGAGCAGTTCTTC. This translates into CASSTGLAGKVEQFF.

The chain recombines TRBV19 with TRBJ2-1, with a weak D call TRBD1 (5 bases). The CDR3 runs to 14 residues. Trimming removed 5 bases at V and 4 bases at J, with 12 bases between. CDR1 is LNHDA and CDR2 is SQIVND in the germline V gene (reference sequence). DNA for the CDR3: TGTGCCAGTAGTCCAGACAGAAATTACAATGAGCAGTTCTTC. Translated, it gives CASSPDRNYNEQFF.

The chain carries TRBV2 and TRBJ1-5; D not resolved. Germline CDR1 SNHLY, CDR2 FYNNEI. With 5 bases removed from V and 3 bases from J, the gap between germline ends came to 14 bases. This CDR3 is built from 15 residues. The CDR3 DNA follows: TGTGCCAGCAGTCCTATATACGGTTCCAATCAGCCCCAGCATTTT. It specifies CASSPIYGSNQPQHF. The complete variable domain, with remaining parts taken from reference TRBV2 and TRBJ1-5, reads EPEVTQTPSHQVTQMGQEVILRCVPISNHLYFYWYRQILGQKVEFLVSFYNNEISEKSEIFDDQFSVERPDGSNFTLKIRSTKLEDSAMYFCASSPIYGSNQPQHFGDGTRLSIL.

The chain is built from TRBV19 and TRBJ2-1; D call uncertain. Germline loops: CDR1 LNHDA, CDR2 SQIVND (reference sequence). This CDR3 comprises 12 residues. The V end lost 5 bases, the J end lost 4 bases, and 6 bases lay between the germline ends. CDR3 residues: CASSSRYNEQFF. The CDR3, as DNA: TGTGCCAGTAGTTCTCGGTACAATGAGCAGTTCTTC. Full variable domain (remainder filled in from reference TRBV19 and TRBJ2-1): DGGITQSPKYLFRKEGQNVTLSCEQNLNHDAMYWYRQDPGQGLRLIYYSQIVNDFQKGDIAEGYSVSREKKESFPLTVTSAQKNPTAFYLCASSSRYNEQFFGPGTRLTVL.

This chain joins TRBV5-1 and TRBJ2-7; 9 bases line up with TRBD1. The CDR3 length is 13 residues. From germline, CDR1 is SGHRS and CDR2 YFSETQ. V was clipped by 5 bases and J by 3 bases; unmatched bases: 3. The DNA for the CDR3 is TGCGCCAGCAGTCCGGACAGGGGCTACGAGCAGTACTTC. Its translation is CASSPDRGYEQYF. The complete variable domain, with remaining parts taken from reference TRBV5-1 and TRBJ2-7, reads KAGVTQTPRYLIKTRGQQVTLSCSPISGHRSVSWYQQTPGQGLQFLFEYFSETQRNKGNFPGRFSGRQFSNSRSEMNVSTLELGDSALYLCASSPDRGYEQYFGPGTRLTVT.

This rearrangement joins TRBV19 to TRBJ2-2; D call uncertain. Trimming cost V 5 bases and J 5 bases, with 12 bases left between them. This CDR3 is 14 amino acids long. Germline V gives CDR1 LNHDA, CDR2 SQIVND (reference sequence). The CDR3 protein is CASSANPRTGELFF. CDR3 DNA: TGTGCCAGTAGTGCCAACCCTAGAACCGGGGAGCTGTTTTTT.

This chain links TRBV7-9 with TRBJ1-4, with D perhaps matching TRBD1 (6 bases). Germline loops: CDR1 SEHNR, CDR2 FQNEAQ (reference sequence). The CDR3 is 16 residues long. V was pared by 1 base and J by 4 bases, with 13 bases between. CDR3 loop: CASSLVRGRGNEKLFF. CDR3 nucleotides: TGTGCCAGCAGCTTAGTCAGGGGAAGGGGTAATGAAAAACTGTTTTTT.

V and J are TRBV3-1 (or the pseudogene TRBV3-2) and TRBJ1-1, with TRBD1 matching over 9 bases. Trimming at V came to 0 bases and at J to 11 bases, leaving 7 bases not matched to a gene. The germline V gene has CDR1 LGHDT and CDR2 YNNKEL (reference sequence). The CDR3 covers 14 residues. DNA for the CDR3: TGTGCCAGCAGCCAAGATGGCCGGACAGGGGTGGCTTTCTTT. Its translation: CASSQDGRTGVAFF.